Here is one T cell receptor (beta chain) with its context. The antigen is not known. The data stem from a study of monozygotic twins with inflammatory bowel disease. Findings and limits, study-wide: Relative to healthy twins, IBD patients had fewer clonotypes in common with others, a gap that was especially apparent with disease activity. Similarity of repertoires did not differ between concordant and discordant twins, possibly from limited power.

Across eight separate reactions for each sample, cDNA was made. TCRdb reprocessed the 5' RACE reads, keeping one entry per CDR3 protein, no DNA. Its clone listing holds about 450,000 distinct CDR3 sequences. Germline V gives CDR1 SGHVS, CDR2 FNYEAQ. The CDR3 contains 13 residues. What was sequenced was blood. The TCR sequence derives from a human donor with ulcerative colitis or Crohn's disease, or a healthy co-twin of an affected twin (not recorded which). This chain connects TRBV7-6 to TRBJ1-2; the D call of TRBD1 rests on TCRdb alone, since no DNA is present to check it. CDR3 amino acids: CASSSGQDYGYTF.